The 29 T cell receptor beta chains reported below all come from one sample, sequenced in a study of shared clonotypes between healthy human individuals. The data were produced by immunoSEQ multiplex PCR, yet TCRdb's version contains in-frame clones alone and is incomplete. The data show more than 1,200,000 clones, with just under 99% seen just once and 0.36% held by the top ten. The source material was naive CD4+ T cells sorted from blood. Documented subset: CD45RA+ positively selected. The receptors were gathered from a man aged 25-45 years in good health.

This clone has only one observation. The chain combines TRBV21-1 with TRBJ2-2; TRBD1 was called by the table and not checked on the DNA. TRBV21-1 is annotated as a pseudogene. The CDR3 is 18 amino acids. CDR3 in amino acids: CASTNTVDRGLETGELFF. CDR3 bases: TGTGCCAGCACCAATACAGTCGACAGGGGCTTGGAGACCGGGGAGCTGTTTTTT.

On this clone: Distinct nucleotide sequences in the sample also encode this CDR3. This chain's CDR3 is CASSVAGIPYNEQFF. The CDR3 nucleotides read TGTGCCAGCAGCGTAGCTGGGATACCCTACAATGAGCAGTTCTTC. The chain is built from TRBV9 and TRBJ2-1; no clear D. The V and J ends lost 0 bases and 2 bases respectively, with 9 bases between them. Germline V CDR1 and CDR2: SGDLS, YYNGEE. This CDR3 is built from 15 residues.

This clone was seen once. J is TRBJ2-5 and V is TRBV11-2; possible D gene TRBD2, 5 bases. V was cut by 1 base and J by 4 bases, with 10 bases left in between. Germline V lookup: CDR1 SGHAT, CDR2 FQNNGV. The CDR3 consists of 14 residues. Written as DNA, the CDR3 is TGTGCCAGCAGCTTAGGGACTGTGGGAGAGACCCAGTACTTC. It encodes CASSLGTVGETQYF. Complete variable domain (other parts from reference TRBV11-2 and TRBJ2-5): EAGVAQSPRYKIIEKRQSVAFWCNPISGHATLYWYQQILGQGPKLLIQFQNNGVVDDSQLPKDRFSAERLKGVDSTLKIQPAKLEDSAVYLCASSLGTVGETQYFGPGTRLLVL.

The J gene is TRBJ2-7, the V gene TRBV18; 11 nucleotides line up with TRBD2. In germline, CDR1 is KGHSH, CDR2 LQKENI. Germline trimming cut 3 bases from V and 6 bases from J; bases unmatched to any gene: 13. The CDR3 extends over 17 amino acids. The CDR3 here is CASSPLLAGAGGAEQYF. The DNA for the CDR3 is TGTGCCAGCTCACCTCTACTAGCGGGAGCGGGAGGCGCCGAGCAGTACTTC. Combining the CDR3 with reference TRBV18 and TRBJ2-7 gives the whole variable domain NAGVMQNPRHLVRRRGQEARLRCSPMKGHSHVYWYRQLPEEGLKFMVYLQKENIIDESGMPKERFSAEFPKEGPSILRIQQVVRGDSAAYFCASSPLLAGAGGAEQYFGPGTRLTVT.

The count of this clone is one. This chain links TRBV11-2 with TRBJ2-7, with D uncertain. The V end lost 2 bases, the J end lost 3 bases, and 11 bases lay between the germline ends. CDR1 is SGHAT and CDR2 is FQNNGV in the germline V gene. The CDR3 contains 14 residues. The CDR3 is CASSLSEKLYEQYF. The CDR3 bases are TGTGCCAGCAGCTTAAGTGAGAAGCTCTACGAGCAGTACTTC.

The DNA of the CDR3 is TGCAGCGTTGATGGGGGTCCAGATACGCAGTATTTT. It yields the protein CSVDGGPDTQYF. This chain uses TRBV29-1 with TRBJ2-3; D is tentatively TRBD1 or TRBD2 (5 bases each). The CDR3 covers 12 residues. In germline, CDR1 is SQVTM, CDR2 ANQGSEA. Trimming removed 3 bases from V and 4 bases from J, with 8 bases in between.

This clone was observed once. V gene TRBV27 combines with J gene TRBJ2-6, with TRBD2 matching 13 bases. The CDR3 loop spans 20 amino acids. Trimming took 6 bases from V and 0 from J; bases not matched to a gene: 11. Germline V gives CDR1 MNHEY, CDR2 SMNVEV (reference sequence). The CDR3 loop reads CASREGGLAGTNSGANVLTF. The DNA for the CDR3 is TGTGCCAGCAGAGAAGGGGGACTAGCGGGAACTAACTCTGGGGCCAACGTCCTGACTTTC. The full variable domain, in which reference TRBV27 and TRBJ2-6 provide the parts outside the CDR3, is EAQVTQNPRYLITVTGKKLTVTCSQNMNHEYMSWYRQDPGLGLRQIYYSMNVEVTDKGDVPEGYKVSRKEKRNFPLILESPSPNQTSLYFCASREGGLAGTNSGANVLTFGAGSRLTVL.

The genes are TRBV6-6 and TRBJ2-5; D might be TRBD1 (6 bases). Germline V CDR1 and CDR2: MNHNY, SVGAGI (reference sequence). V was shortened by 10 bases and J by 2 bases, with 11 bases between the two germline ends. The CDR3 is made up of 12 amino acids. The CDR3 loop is CATRGRQETQYF. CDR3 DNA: TGTGCCACCAGGGGAAGGCAAGAGACCCAGTACTTC.

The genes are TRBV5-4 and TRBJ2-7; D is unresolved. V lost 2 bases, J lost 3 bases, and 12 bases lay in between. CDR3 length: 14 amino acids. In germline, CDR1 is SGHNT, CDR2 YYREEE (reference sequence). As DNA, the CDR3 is TGTGCCAGCAGCTTCCCCGGAGCGAGCTACGAGCAGTACTTC. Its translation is CASSFPGASYEQYF.

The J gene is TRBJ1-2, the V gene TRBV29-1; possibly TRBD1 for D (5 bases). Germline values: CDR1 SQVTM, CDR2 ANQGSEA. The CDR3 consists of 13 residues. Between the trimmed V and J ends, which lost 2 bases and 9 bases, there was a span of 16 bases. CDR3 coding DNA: TGCAGCGTTGAATGGGGGAATGGCGGGAGCTACACCTTC. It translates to CSVEWGNGGSYTF.

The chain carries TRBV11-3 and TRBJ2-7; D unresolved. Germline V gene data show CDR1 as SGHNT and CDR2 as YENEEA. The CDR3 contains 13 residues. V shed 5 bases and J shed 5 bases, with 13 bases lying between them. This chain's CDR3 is CASSPPGSNEQYF. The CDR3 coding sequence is TGTGCCAGCAGCCCCCCCGGGTCCAACGAGCAGTACTTC. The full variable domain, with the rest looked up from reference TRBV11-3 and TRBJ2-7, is EAGVVQSPRYKIIEKKQPVAFWCNPISGHNTLYWYLQNLGQGPELLIRYENEEAVDDSQLPKDRFSAERLKGVDSTLKIQPAELGDSAVYLCASSPPGSNEQYFGPGTRLTVT.

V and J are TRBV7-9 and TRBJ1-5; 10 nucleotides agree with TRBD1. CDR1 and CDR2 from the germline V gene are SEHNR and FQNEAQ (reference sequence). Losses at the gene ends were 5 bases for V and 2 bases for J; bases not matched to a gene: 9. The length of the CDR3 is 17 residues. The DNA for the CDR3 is TGTGCCAGCAGCCAAAGCCGGGACAGGGGTGGCAATCAGCCCCAGCATTTT. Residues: CASSQSRDRGGNQPQHF.

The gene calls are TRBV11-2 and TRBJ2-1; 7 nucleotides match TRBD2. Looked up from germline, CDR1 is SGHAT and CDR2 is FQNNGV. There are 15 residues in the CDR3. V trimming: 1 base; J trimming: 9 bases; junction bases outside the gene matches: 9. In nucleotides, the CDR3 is TGTGCCAGCAGCTTAGTCGGCGGGAGTAGTAGTGAGCAGTTCTTC. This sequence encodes CASSLVGGSSSEQFF. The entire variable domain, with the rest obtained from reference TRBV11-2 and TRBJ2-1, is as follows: EAGVAQSPRYKIIEKRQSVAFWCNPISGHATLYWYQQILGQGPKLLIQFQNNGVVDDSQLPKDRFSAERLKGVDSTLKIQPAKLEDSAVYLCASSLVGGSSSEQFFGPGTRLTVL.

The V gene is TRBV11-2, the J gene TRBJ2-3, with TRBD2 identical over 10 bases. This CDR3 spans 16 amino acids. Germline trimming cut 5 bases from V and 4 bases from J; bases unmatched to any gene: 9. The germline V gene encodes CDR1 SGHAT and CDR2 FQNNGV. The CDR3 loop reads CASSIWTSGYPDTQYF. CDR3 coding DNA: TGTGCCAGCAGCATCTGGACTAGCGGTTATCCAGATACGCAGTATTTT.

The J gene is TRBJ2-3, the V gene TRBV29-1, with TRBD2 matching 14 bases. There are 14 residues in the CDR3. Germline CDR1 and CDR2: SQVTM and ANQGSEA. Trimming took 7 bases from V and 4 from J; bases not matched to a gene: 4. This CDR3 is CSGGTSGSADTQYF. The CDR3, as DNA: TGCAGCGGCGGGACTAGCGGGAGTGCAGATACGCAGTATTTT.

In DNA form, the CDR3 reads TGCGCCAGCAGTGGAGGGGGACCCCCCTACGAGCAGTACTTC. The encoded protein is CASSGGGPPYEQYF. The rearrangement uses TRBV10-1 and TRBJ2-7; D is perhaps TRBD1 (6 bases). The CDR3 runs 14 residues. The V gene's germline CDR1 is WNHNN and CDR2 SYGVQD (reference sequence). V dropped 4 bases and J dropped 2 bases, with 12 bases sitting between them.

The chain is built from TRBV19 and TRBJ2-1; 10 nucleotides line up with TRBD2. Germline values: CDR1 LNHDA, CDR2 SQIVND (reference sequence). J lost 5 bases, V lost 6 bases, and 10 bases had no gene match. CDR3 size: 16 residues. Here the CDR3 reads CASRPPGLALNNEQFF. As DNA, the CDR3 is TGTGCCAGTAGGCCCCCGGGACTAGCGTTAAACAATGAGCAGTTCTTC.

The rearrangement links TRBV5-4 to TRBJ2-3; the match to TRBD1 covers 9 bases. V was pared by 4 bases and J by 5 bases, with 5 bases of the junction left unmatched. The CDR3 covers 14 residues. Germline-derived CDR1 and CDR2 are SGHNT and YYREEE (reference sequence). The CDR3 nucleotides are TGTGCCAGCAGCGAGAACAGGGGGCTAGATACGCAGTATTTT. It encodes CASSENRGLDTQYF.

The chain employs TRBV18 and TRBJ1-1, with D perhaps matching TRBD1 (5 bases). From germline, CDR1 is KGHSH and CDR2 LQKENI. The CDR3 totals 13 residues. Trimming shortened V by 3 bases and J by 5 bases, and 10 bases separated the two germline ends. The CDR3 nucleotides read TGTGCCAGCTCACCCATGGGGGATACTGAAGCTTTCTTT. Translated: CASSPMGDTEAFF.

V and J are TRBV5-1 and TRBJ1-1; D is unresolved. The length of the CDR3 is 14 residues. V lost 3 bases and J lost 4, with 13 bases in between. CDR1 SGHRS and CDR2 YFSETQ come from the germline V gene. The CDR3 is CASSSYGEGTEAFF. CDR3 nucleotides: TGCGCCAGCAGCTCTTATGGGGAGGGCACTGAAGCTTTCTTT.

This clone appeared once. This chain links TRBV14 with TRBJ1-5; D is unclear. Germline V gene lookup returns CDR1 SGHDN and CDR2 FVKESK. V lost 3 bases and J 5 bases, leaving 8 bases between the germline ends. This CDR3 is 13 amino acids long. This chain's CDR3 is CASSQGIDQPQHF. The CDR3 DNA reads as TGTGCCAGCAGCCAGGGAATAGATCAGCCCCAGCATTTT. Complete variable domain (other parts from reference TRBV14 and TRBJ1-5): EAGVTQFPSHSVIEKGQTVTLRCDPISGHDNLYWYRRVMGKEIKFLLHFVKESKQDESGMPNNRFLAERTGGTYSTLKVQPAELEDSGVYFCASSQGIDQPQHFGDGTRLSIL.

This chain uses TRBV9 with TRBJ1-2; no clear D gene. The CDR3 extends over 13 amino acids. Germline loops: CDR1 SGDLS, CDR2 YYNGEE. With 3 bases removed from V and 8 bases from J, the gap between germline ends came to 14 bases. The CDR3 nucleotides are TGTGCCAGCAGCGACACCCTGGAGGGCGGCTACACCTTC. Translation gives CASSDTLEGGYTF. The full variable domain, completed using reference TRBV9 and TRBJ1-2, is DSGVTQTPKHLITATGQRVTLRCSPRSGDLSVYWYQQSLDQGLQFLIQYYNGEERAKGNILERFSAQQFPDLHSELNLSSLELGDSALYFCASSDTLEGGYTFGSGTRLTVV.

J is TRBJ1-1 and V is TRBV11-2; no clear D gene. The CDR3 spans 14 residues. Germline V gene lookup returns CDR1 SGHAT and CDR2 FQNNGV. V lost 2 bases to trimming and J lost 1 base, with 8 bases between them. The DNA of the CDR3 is TGTGCCAGCAGCTTACCAGCCAAGAACACTGAAGCTTTCTTT. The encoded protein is CASSLPAKNTEAFF. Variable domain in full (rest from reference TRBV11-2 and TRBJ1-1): EAGVAQSPRYKIIEKRQSVAFWCNPISGHATLYWYQQILGQGPKLLIQFQNNGVVDDSQLPKDRFSAERLKGVDSTLKIQPAKLEDSAVYLCASSLPAKNTEAFFGQGTRLTVV.

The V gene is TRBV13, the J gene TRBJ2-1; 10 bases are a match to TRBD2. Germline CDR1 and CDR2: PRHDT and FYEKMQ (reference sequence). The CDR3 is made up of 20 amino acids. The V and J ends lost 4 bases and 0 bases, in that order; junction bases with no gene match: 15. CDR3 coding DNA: TGTGCCAGCAGCTCACTACTAGCGGGATTTCCCACGAGCTCCTACAATGAGCAGTTCTTC. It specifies CASSSLLAGFPTSSYNEQFF.

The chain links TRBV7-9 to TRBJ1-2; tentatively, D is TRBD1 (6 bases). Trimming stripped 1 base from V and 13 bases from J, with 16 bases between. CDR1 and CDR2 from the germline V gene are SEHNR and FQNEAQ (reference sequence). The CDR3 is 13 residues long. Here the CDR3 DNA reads TGTGCCAGCAGCTTAGGCCAGGGGACTTACCTCACCTTC. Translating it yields CASSLGQGTYLTF. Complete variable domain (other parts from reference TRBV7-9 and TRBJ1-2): DTGVSQNPRHKITKRGQNVTFRCDPISEHNRLYWYRQTLGQGPEFLTYFQNEAQLEKSRLLSDRFSAERPKGSFSTLEIQRTEQGDSAMYLCASSLGQGTYLTFGSGTRLTVV.

The CDR3 reads CASSLAGVGEQFF. CDR3 nucleotide sequence: TGTGCCAGCAGCTTAGCAGGGGTAGGCGAGCAGTTCTTC. The J gene is TRBJ2-1, the V gene TRBV7-9; D might be TRBD1 (5 bases). The CDR3 totals 13 residues. V was cut by 0 bases and J by 10 bases, with 10 bases left in between. Germline V gene data show CDR1 as SEHNR and CDR2 as FQNEAQ (reference sequence). Full variable domain (missing parts from reference TRBV7-9 and TRBJ2-1): DTGVSQNPRHKITKRGQNVTFRCDPISEHNRLYWYRQTLGQGPEFLTYFQNEAQLEKSRLLSDRFSAERPKGSFSTLEIQRTEQGDSAMYLCASSLAGVGEQFFGPGTRLTVL.

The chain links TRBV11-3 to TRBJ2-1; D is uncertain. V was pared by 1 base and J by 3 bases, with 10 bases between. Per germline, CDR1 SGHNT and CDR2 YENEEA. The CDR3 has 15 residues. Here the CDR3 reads CASSLGQTNYNEQFF. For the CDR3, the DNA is TGTGCCAGCAGCTTAGGGCAGACGAACTACAATGAGCAGTTCTTC.

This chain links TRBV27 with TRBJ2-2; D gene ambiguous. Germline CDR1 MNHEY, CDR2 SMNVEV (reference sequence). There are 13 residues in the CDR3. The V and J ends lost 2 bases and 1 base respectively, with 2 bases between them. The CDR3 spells CASSLRNTGELFF. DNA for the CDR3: TGTGCCAGCAGTTTACGGAACACCGGGGAGCTGTTTTTT.

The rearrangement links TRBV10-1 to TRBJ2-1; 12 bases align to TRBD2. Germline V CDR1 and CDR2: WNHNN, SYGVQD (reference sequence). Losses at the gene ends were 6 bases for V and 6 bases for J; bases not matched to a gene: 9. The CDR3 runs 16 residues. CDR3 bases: TGCGCCAGCAGCCGGACTAGCGGGGTTTCAGGCAATGAGCAGTTCTTC. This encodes CASSRTSGVSGNEQFF.